This TCR beta chain was identified in a study of blood T cell repertoires in COVID-19. As originally analysed: Nucleated cell counts were estimated from reference gene primer amplification. Generated by immunoSEQ multiplex PCR, the TCRdb table keeps only in-frame clones and is missing some. From that table come the V and J calls and clone size; the DNA was used to work out D and trimming. The sample consists of about 230,000 clones, approximately 90% of them appearing once. CDR3 size: 16 residues. Sequenced material: PBMCs or T cells enriched from blood (not recorded which). V usage is TRBV21-1 and J usage is TRBJ2-1; the table assigns TRBD2, which was not confirmed against the DNA. TRBV21-1 is a recognized pseudogene. The sequence came from a man aged 25-45 years who had recovered from COVID-19. CDR3 nucleotide sequence: TGTGCCAGCAGCCCCCTAGACCGCGGGGGGAACAATGAGCAGTTCTTC. This gives the protein CASSPLDRGGNNEQFF.